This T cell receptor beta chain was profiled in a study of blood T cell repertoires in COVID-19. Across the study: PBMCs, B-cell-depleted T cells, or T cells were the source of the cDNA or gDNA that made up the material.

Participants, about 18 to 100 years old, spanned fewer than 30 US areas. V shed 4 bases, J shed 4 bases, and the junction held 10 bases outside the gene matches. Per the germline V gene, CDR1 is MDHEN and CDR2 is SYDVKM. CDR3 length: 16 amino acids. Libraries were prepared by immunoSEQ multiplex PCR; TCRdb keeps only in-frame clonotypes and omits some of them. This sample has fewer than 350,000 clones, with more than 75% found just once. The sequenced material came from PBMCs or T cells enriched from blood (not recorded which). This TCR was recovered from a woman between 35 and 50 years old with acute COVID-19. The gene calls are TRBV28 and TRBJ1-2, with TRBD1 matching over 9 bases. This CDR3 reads CASSSPGGGQGYGYTF. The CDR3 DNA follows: TGTGCCAGCAGTTCCCCAGGAGGGGGACAGGGCTATGGCTACACCTTC.